This T cell receptor beta chain emerged from a study of T cell repertoires in cytomegalovirus infection. Study in general: It was the public TCR beta signatures that indicated both CMV infection and matching HLA type.

To note about this clonotype: The junction does not match germline at one end; this may be a read error.

TCRdb re-derived calls from the reads in MiXCR, one entry per CDR3 protein. In the table there are approximately 500,000 distinct CDR3 sequences, more than 15% of which are singletons. There are 14 residues in the CDR3. The germline gives CDR1 SGHTA, CDR2 FQGNSA. The origin of this receptor is a human donor in good health (CMV status not recorded). Some clones in this sample may be carry-over from other donors' samples. Sequencing used CD8+ T cells from PBMCs. The J gene is TRBJ2-3, the V gene TRBV7-2; 8 bases are shared with TRBD2. Here the CDR3 reads CASSQGLEPDTPYF. CDR3 nucleotide sequence: TGTGCCAGCAGCCAGGGACTAGAGCCAGATACGCCGTATTTT.